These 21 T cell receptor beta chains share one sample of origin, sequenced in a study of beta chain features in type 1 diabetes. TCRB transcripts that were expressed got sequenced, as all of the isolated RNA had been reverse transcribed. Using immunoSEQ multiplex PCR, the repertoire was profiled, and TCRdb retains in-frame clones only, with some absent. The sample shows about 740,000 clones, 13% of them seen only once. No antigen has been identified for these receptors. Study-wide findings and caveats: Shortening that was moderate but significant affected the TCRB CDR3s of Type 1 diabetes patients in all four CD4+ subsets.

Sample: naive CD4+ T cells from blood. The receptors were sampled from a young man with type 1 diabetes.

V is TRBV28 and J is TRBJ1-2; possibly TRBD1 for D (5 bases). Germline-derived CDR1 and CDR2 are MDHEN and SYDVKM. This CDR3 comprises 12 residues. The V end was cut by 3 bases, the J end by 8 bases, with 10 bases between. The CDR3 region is CASSLTAGGYTF. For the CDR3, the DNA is TGTGCCAGCAGTTTGACAGCAGGAGGCTACACCTTC.

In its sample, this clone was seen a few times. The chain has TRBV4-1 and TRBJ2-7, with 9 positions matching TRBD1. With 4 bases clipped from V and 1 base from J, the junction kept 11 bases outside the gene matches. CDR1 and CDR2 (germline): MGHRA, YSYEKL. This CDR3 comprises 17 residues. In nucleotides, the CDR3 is TGCGCCAGCAGCCTCCTCCGGGGCGGGACAGGGTCCTACGAGCAGTACTTC. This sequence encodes CASSLLRGGTGSYEQYF.

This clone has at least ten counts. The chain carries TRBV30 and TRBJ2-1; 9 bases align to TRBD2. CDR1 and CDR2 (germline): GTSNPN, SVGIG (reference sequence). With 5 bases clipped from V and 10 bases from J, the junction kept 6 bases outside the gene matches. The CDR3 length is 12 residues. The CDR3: CAWAGGPGEQFF. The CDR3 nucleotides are TGTGCCTGGGCGGGGGGGCCTGGCGAGCAGTTCTTC.

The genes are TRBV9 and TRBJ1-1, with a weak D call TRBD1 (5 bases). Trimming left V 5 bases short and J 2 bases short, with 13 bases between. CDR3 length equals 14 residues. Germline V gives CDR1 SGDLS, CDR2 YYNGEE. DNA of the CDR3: TGTGCCAGCAGGCCCAACCAGGGAAACACTGAAGCTTTCTTT. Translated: CASRPNQGNTEAFF. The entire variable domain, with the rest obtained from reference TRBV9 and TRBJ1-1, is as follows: DSGVTQTPKHLITATGQRVTLRCSPRSGDLSVYWYQQSLDQGLQFLIQYYNGEERAKGNILERFSAQQFPDLHSELNLSSLELGDSALYFCASRPNQGNTEAFFGQGTRLTVV.

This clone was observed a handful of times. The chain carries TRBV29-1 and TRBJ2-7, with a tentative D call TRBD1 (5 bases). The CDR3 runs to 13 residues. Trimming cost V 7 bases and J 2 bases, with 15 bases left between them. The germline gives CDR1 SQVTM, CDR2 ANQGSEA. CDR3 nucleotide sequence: TGCAGCGCTTTATCTGACAGTCCCTACGAGCAGTACTTC. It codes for CSALSDSPYEQYF.

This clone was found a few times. The CDR3 DNA is TGCAGCGTAAAGACAGGGGAAGCCTACGAGCAGTACTTC. Protein product: CSVKTGEAYEQYF. The chain joins TRBV29-1 to TRBJ2-7, with 8 bases fitting TRBD1. Per germline, CDR1 SQVTM and CDR2 ANQGSEA. V was clipped by 6 bases and J by 2 bases; unmatched bases: 6. The CDR3 is made up of 13 amino acids.

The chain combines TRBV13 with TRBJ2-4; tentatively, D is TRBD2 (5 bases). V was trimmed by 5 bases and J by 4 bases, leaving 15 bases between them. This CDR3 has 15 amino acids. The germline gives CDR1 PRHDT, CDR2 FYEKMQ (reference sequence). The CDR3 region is CASSRSEAIKNIQYF. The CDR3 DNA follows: TGTGCCAGCAGCCGATCGGAGGCGATAAAAAACATTCAGTACTTC.

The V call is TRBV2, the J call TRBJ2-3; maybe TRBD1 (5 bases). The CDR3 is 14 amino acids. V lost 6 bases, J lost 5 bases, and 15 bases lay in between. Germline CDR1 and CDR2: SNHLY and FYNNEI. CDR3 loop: CASSRLDRLDTQYF. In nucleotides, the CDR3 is TGTGCCAGCAGCCGACTCGACAGATTAGATACGCAGTATTTT.

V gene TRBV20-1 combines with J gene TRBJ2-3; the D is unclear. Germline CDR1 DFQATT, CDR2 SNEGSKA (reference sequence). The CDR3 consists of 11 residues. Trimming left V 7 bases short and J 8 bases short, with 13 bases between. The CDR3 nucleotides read TGCAGTGTCCCAGATGTGGGTACGCAGTATTTT. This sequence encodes CSVPDVGTQYF.

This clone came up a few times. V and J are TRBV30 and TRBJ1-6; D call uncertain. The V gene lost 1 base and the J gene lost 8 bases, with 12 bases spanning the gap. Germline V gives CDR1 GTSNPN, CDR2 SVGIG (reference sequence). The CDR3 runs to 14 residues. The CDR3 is CAWSGVAADSPLHF. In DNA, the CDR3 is TGTGCCTGGAGTGGGGTCGCGGCGGATTCACCCCTCCACTTT.

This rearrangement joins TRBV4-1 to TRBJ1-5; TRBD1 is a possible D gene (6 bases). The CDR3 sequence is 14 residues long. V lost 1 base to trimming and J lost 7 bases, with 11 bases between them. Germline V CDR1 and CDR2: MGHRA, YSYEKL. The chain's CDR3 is CASSQGTVGQPQHF. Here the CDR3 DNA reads TGCGCCAGCAGCCAAGGGACAGTGGGACAGCCCCAGCATTTT.

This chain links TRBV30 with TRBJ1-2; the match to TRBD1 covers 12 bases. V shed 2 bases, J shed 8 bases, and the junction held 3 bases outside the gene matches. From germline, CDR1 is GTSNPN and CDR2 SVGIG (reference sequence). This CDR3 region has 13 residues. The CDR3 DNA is TGTGCCTGGAGTAGTGGGACAGGGGGCGGCTACACCTTC. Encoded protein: CAWSSGTGGGYTF. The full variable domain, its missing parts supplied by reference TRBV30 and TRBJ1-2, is SQTIHQWPATLVQPVGSPLSLECTVEGTSNPNLYWYRQAAGRGLQLLFYSVGIGQISSEVPQNLSASRPQDRQFILSSKKLLLSDSGFYLCAWSSGTGGGYTFGSGTRLTVV.

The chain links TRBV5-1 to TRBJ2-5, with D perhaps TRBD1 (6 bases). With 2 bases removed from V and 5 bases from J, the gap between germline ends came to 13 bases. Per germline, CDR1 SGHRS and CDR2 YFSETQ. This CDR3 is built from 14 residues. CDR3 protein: CASSFPQGTETQYF. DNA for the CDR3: TGCGCCAGCAGCTTTCCCCAGGGGACGGAGACCCAGTACTTC.

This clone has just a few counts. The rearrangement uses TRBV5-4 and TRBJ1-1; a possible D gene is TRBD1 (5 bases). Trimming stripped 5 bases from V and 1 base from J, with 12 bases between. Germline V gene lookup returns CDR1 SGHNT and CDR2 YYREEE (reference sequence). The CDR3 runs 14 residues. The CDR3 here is CASSPPTGNTEAFF. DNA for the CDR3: TGTGCCAGCAGTCCGCCCACAGGGAACACTGAAGCTTTCTTT.

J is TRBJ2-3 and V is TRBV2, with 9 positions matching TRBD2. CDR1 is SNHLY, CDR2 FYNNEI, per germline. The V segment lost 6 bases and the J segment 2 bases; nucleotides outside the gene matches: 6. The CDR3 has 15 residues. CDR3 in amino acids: CASSLLAGVTDTQYF. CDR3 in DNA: TGTGCCAGCAGCCTCTTAGCGGGGGTCACAGATACGCAGTATTTT.

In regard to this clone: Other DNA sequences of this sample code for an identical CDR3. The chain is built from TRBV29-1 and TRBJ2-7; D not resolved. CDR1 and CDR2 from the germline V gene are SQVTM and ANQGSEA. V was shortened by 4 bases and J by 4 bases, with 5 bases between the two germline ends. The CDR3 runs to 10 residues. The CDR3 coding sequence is TGCAGCGTTGGGGGTTACGAGCAGTACTTC. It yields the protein CSVGGYEQYF.

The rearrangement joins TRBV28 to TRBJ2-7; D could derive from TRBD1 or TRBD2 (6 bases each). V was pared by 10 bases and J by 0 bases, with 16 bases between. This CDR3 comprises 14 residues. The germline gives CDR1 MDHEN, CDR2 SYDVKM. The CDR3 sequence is CATAGQGTSYEQYF. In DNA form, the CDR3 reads TGTGCCACGGCGGGGCAGGGGACCTCCTACGAGCAGTACTTC. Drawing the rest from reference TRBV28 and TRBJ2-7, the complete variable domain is DVKVTQSSRYLVKRTGEKVFLECVQDMDHENMFWYRQDPGLGLRLIYFSYDVKMKEKGDIPEGYSVSREKKERFSLILESASTNQTSMYLCATAGQGTSYEQYFGPGTRLTVT.

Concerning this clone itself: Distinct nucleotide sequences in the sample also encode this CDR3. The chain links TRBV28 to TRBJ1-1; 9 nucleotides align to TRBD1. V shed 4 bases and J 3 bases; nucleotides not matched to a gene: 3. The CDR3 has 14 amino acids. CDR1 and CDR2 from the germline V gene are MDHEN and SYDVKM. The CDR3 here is CASSSGQGDTEAFF. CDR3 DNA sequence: TGTGCCAGCAGTTCGGGACAGGGAGACACTGAAGCTTTCTTT.

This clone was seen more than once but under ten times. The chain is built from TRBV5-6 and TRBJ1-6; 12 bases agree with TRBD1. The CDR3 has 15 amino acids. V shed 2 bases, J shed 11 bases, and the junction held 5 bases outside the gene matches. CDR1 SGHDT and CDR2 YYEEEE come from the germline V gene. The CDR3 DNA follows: TGTGCCAGCAGCTTAGGGACAGGGGGCGATCCACCCCTCCACTTT. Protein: CASSLGTGGDPPLHF.

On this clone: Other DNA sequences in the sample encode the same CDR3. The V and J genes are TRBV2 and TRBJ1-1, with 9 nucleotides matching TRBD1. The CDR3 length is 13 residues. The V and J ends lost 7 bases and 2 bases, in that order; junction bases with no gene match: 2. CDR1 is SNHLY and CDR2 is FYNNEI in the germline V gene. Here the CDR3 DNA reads TGTGCCAGCACGGGACAGGGAAACACTGAAGCTTTCTTT. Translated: CASTGQGNTEAFF.

The CDR3 DNA reads as TGTGCTATCGGGCCATGGGCAGATACGCAGTATTTT. Protein sequence: CAIGPWADTQYF. The V and J genes are TRBV7-7 and TRBJ2-3; no definite D call. CDR1 SSHAT and CDR2 FNYEAQ come from the germline V gene (reference sequence). The CDR3 loop spans 12 amino acids.